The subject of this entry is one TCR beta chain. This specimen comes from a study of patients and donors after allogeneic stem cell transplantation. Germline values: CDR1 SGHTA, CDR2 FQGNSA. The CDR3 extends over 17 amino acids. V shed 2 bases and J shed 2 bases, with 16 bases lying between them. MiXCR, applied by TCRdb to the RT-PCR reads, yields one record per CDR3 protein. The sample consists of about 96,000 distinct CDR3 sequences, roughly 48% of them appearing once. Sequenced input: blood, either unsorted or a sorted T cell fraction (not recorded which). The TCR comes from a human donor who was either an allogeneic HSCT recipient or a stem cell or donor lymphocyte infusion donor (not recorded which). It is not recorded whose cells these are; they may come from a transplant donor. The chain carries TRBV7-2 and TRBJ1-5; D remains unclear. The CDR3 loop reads CASSLTVKNWGNQPQHF. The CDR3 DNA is TGTGCCAGCAGCTTAACCGTCAAGAACTGGGGCAATCAGCCCCAGCATTTT.